This T cell receptor (beta chain) stems from a study of spatial heterogeneity in lung cancer. In the study overall: Tumor-region TCR transcript counts correlated strongly with a T cell module score from matched bulk RNA-seq. Study results and limitations: Tumoral mutation counts were tracked by counts of expanded intratumoral alpha and beta TCRs.

TCRdb recomputed calls from the 5' RACE reads with MiXCR, one row per CDR3 protein. Here the sample spans over 25,000 distinct CDR3 sequences, around 7% being singletons. Sample time point: sample taken at primary tumor resection. TCRs were sequenced from unsorted whole RNA of tumor, nontumor lung or PBMC. With 6 bases removed from V and 5 bases from J, the gap between germline ends came to 14 bases. The germline V gene encodes CDR1 DFQATT and CDR2 SNEGSKA (reference sequence). The CDR3 contains 13 residues. This clonotype was seen repeatedly, ten times or more. Antigen: not known. V is TRBV20-1 and J is TRBJ2-1, with a tentative D call TRBD2 (7 bases). Sequenced material: lung tumor tissue, taken at surgery. The sequence was obtained from a male donor with early-stage non-small cell lung cancer. In DNA, the CDR3 is TGCAGTGCCCGGGGAGGGGGTCACAATGAGCAGTTCTTC. It translates to CSARGGGHNEQFF.